The source of this T cell receptor (beta chain) is a study of control samples from healthy donors and cancer patients (dated by TCRdb to the early 2020s). Receptors were amplified or captured by the immunoSEQ multiplex PCR assay. Drawn from immuneACCESS, this table holds only the in-frame rearrangements with V and J called that TCRdb kept. Clones are partly lost; checked studies trace under half to an unresolved V gene and leave the rest unexplained. A total of some 130,000 clones appear in this sample, approximately 90% of them only once. The ten largest clones take up about 9% of the sample. This clone has only one observation. It lacks a known antigen. Base-call qualities are not available, and no considerably larger clone is one nucleotide away. The sample was blood. The TCR was taken from a man between 18 and 29 years old in good health.

The DNA sequence is given as TGTGCCAGCAGCGTCTCAGGGACCACTGAAGCTTTCTTT. It translates to CASSVSGTTEAFF. The rearrangement combines TRBV9 with TRBJ1-1; TRBD1 is perhaps the D gene, given 5 matching bases. From the cysteine through the phenylalanine, the CDR3 covers 13 amino acids. The kept DNA is CDR3 alone, 39 bases in frame from the first base. Looking up the germline V gene yields CDR1 SGDLS and CDR2 YYNGEE. V loses 2 bases of germline sequence and J loses 4 bases, and the interval between the two ends is 9 bases.